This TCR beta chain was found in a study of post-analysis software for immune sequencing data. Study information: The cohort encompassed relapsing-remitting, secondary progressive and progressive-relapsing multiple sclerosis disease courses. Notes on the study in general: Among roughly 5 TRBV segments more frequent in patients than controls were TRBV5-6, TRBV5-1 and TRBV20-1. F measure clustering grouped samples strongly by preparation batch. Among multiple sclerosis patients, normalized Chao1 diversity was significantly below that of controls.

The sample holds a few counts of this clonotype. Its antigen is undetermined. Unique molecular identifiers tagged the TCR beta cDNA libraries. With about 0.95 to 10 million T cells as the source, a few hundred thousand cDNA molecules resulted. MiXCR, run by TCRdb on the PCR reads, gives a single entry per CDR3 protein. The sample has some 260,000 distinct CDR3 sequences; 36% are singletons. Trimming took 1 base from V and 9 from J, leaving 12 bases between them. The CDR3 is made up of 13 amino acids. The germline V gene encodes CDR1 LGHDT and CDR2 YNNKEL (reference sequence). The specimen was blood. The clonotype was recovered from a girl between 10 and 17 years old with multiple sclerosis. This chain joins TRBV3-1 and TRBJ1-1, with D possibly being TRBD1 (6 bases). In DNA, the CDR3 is TGTGCCAGCAGCCAAGCCCAGGGGAAGAAAGCTTTCTTT. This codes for CASSQAQGKKAFF. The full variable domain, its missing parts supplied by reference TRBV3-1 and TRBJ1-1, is DTAVSQTPKYLVTQMGNDKSIKCEQNLGHDTMYWYKQDSKKFLKIMFSYNNKELIINETVPNRFSPKSPDKAHLNLHINSLELGDSAVYFCASSQAQGKKAFFGQGTRLTVV.